The TCR beta chain under discussion was sequenced for a study of cytomegalovirus exposure and HLA in healthy donors. A multiplex PCR was run with 60 Vbeta primers and 13 Jbeta primers. In the original analysis: In a later analysis, of approximately 81 million unique beta chains, 9 million to 11 million appeared in at least two donors. Sequencing used immunoSEQ multiplex PCR; TCRdb keeps in-frame clones, though not all of them. The V and J calls and clone size are taken from that table; D and trimming were inferred from the DNA. The sample has about 130,000 clones; about 80% are singletons. Trimming pared 0 bases from V and 2 bases from J, leaving 11 bases between. This CDR3 is built from 16 residues. Germline lookup yields CDR1 SGHAT and CDR2 FQNNGV.

Sequencing was done on a sample of PBMCs. V gene TRBV11-2 combines with J gene TRBJ1-5; no definite D call. This TCR derives from a man between 25 and 39 years old in good health. Here the CDR3 reads CASSLDERVGNQPQHF. DNA for the CDR3: TGTGCCAGCAGCTTAGATGAGAGGGTTGGCAATCAGCCCCAGCATTTT.